This T cell receptor (beta chain) was found in a study of shared T cell receptors in the human thymus. This clone occurred a few times. Generated by immunoSEQ multiplex PCR, the TCRdb table keeps only in-frame clones and is missing some. Of more than 550,000 clones in the sample, approximately 83% were seen once. The trim removed 5 bases at V and 0 bases at J, leaving 5 bases unmatched. CDR1 SGHTA and CDR2 FQGNSA come from the germline V gene. The CDR3 loop spans 18 amino acids. These sequences were also reported in another study, on human thymus T cells.

The receptor was derived from a girl younger than two with a congenital heart defect. The sample taken for sequencing was thymocytes. V gene TRBV7-2 combines with J gene TRBJ2-3; TRBD2 matches 16 bases. For the CDR3, the DNA is TGTGCCAGCAGCATACGGGGACTAGCGGGGGGGAGCACAGATACGCAGTATTTT. This codes for CASSIRGLAGGSTDTQYF.